A selection of T cell receptor beta chains follows, all from one sample in a study of T cell repertoires in cytomegalovirus infection. In TCRdb, the reads were re-called with MiXCR into one record per CDR3 protein. The repertoire holds around 280,000 distinct CDR3 sequences, with around 9.6% as singletons. The sequencing sample was made of PBMCs. Receptors were obtained from a human donor in good health (CMV status not recorded). Some clones in this sample may be carry-over from other donors' samples. CDR3s include the opening cysteine and the closing phenylalanine or tryptophan. Each record gives: J gene, V gene, D gene, clone size, CDR3 DNA, CDR3 protein. A D gene is named only where the DNA matches it firmly. Clone size is shown for a subset of rows, as once, few, many or a class of expanded clone.

j_gene: TRBJ2-3; v_gene: TRBV7-2; d_gene: .; abundance: many; CDR3nt: TGTGCCAGCAGCTTCTATTTAGATACGCAGTATTTT; CDR3aa: CASSFYLDTQYF
j_gene: TRBJ2-1; v_gene: TRBV19; d_gene: .; abundance: .; CDR3nt: TGTGCCAGTAGTCGGCAGGGGAATCGGGATGAGCAGTTCTTC; CDR3aa: CASSRQGNRDEQFF
j_gene: TRBJ2-2; v_gene: TRBV29-1; d_gene: .; abundance: many; CDR3nt: TGCAGCTGGAGGACAGCCACCGGGGAGCTGTTTTTT; CDR3aa: CSWRTATGELFF
j_gene: TRBJ2-1; v_gene: TRBV7-2; d_gene: .; abundance: many; CDR3nt: TGTGCCAGCAGCACCGGGGGGCCGAAGTTCTTC; CDR3aa: CASSTGGPKFF
j_gene: TRBJ2-7; v_gene: TRBV10-3; d_gene: .; abundance: few; CDR3nt: TGTGCCATCGGCCAGGCCTTTACCTACGAGCAGTACTTC; CDR3aa: CAIGQAFTYEQYF
j_gene: TRBJ1-5; v_gene: TRBV2; d_gene: .; abundance: many; CDR3nt: TGTGCCAGCAGTGAAGAAGTCAATCAGCCCCAGCATTTT; CDR3aa: CASSEEVNQPQHF
j_gene: TRBJ2-1; v_gene: TRBV11-3; d_gene: .; abundance: many; CDR3nt: TGTGCCAGCAGCTTAGGGAGCAGTTCTAATGAGCGGTTCTTC; CDR3aa: CASSLGSSSNERFF
j_gene: TRBJ2-7; v_gene: TRBV20-1; d_gene: TRBD1; abundance: .; CDR3nt: TGCAGTGCTTTCCCTACAGGGGGCGAGCAGTACTTC; CDR3aa: CSAFPTGGEQYF
j_gene: TRBJ2-1; v_gene: TRBV20-1; d_gene: TRBD2; abundance: many; CDR3nt: TGCAGTGCTCCACGGGGGGGCAATGAGCAGTTCTTC; CDR3aa: CSAPRGGNEQFF
j_gene: TRBJ2-1; v_gene: TRBV29-1; d_gene: TRBD2; abundance: few; CDR3nt: TGCAGCGTTGGAGGTGGGAGGGGTCCCTACAATGAGCAGTTCTTC; CDR3aa: CSVGGGRGPYNEQFF
j_gene: TRBJ2-2; v_gene: TRBV10-3; d_gene: .; abundance: many; CDR3nt: TGTGCCATCAGGGGAACTGAAAACACCGGGGAGCTGTTTTTT; CDR3aa: CAIRGTENTGELFF
j_gene: TRBJ2-5; v_gene: TRBV7-2; d_gene: .; abundance: many; CDR3nt: TGTGCCAGCAGCTTAGCCGGGGGAGGCGAGACCCAGTACTTC; CDR3aa: CASSLAGGGETQYF
j_gene: TRBJ2-5; v_gene: TRBV7-2; d_gene: TRBD2; abundance: many; CDR3nt: TGTGCCAGCAGCTTAGGGCTAGCGGGGTCGGTGACCCAGTACTTC; CDR3aa: CASSLGLAGSVTQYF
j_gene: TRBJ2-4; v_gene: TRBV12-3/TRBV12-4; d_gene: .; abundance: many; CDR3nt: TGTGCCAGCGCCTGGGCCGACGATTGGGCCAAAAACATTCAGTACTTC; CDR3aa: CASAWADDWAKNIQYF
j_gene: TRBJ2-1; v_gene: TRBV7-8; d_gene: TRBD1; abundance: many; CDR3nt: TGTGCCAGCGCTCCAGGGGGCCGGAGGAATGAGCAGTTCTTC; CDR3aa: CASAPGGRRNEQFF
j_gene: TRBJ2-2; v_gene: TRBV10-3; d_gene: .; abundance: many; CDR3nt: TGTGCCATCAGTTCCGACAGGCAGAACACCGGGGAGCTGTTTTTT; CDR3aa: CAISSDRQNTGELFF
j_gene: TRBJ1-2; v_gene: TRBV12-3/TRBV12-4; d_gene: .; abundance: many; CDR3nt: TGTGCCAGCACCGCGGACAGAAACTATGGCTACACCTTC; CDR3aa: CASTADRNYGYTF
j_gene: TRBJ1-5; v_gene: TRBV28; d_gene: TRBD1; abundance: few; CDR3nt: TGTGCCAGCAGTCCAGGGACAGGGGGCTCCCCCACTCAGCCCCAGCATTTT; CDR3aa: CASSPGTGGSPTQPQHF
j_gene: TRBJ2-7; v_gene: TRBV2; d_gene: .; abundance: once; CDR3nt: TGTGCCAGCAGCCCTCAAACCTACGAGCAGTACTTC; CDR3aa: CASSPQTYEQYF
j_gene: TRBJ1-3; v_gene: TRBV7-6; d_gene: .; abundance: many; CDR3nt: TGTGCCAGCAGCGACCGCCAGGACACCATATATTTT; CDR3aa: CASSDRQDTIYF
j_gene: TRBJ1-1; v_gene: TRBV29-1; d_gene: .; abundance: many; CDR3nt: TGCAGCGTAACACACGGTGGGAACACTGAAGCTTTCTTT; CDR3aa: CSVTHGGNTEAFF
j_gene: TRBJ1-2; v_gene: TRBV13; d_gene: .; abundance: many; CDR3nt: TGTGCCAGCAGCTTATTGGGCAGGAACTATGGCTACACCTTC; CDR3aa: CASSLLGRNYGYTF
j_gene: TRBJ1-1; v_gene: TRBV7-9; d_gene: .; abundance: few; CDR3nt: TGTGCCAGCAGTACAAGCGCTGAAGCTTTCTTT; CDR3aa: CASSTSAEAFF
j_gene: TRBJ2-1; v_gene: TRBV5-1; d_gene: TRBD2; abundance: many; CDR3nt: TGCGCCAGCAGCTTTGGCCTAACTAGCGGGGGGGCCAGGGACAATGAGCAGTTCTTC; CDR3aa: CASSFGLTSGGARDNEQFF
j_gene: TRBJ1-2; v_gene: TRBV20-1; d_gene: .; abundance: many; CDR3nt: TGCAGTGCTAGCGTCAGGGGAAACTATGGCTACACCTTC; CDR3aa: CSASVRGNYGYTF
j_gene: TRBJ2-3; v_gene: TRBV5-1; d_gene: TRBD2; abundance: many; CDR3nt: TGCGCCAGCACCCTGCGGGGGGTACGCACAGATACGCAGTATTTT; CDR3aa: CASTLRGVRTDTQYF
j_gene: TRBJ1-6; v_gene: TRBV27; d_gene: .; abundance: many; CDR3nt: TGTGCCAGCAGTTTATATGAAAATTCACCCCTCCACTTT; CDR3aa: CASSLYENSPLHF
j_gene: TRBJ2-3; v_gene: TRBV14; d_gene: .; abundance: .; CDR3nt: TGTGCCAGCAGCCAAGATAGTAGCACAGATACGCAGTATTTT; CDR3aa: CASSQDSSTDTQYF
j_gene: TRBJ2-2; v_gene: TRBV7-2; d_gene: TRBD2; abundance: many; CDR3nt: TGTGCCAGCAGCTTATGGCTAGCGGGGGGATACACCGGGGAGCTGTTTTTT; CDR3aa: CASSLWLAGGYTGELFF
j_gene: TRBJ2-5; v_gene: TRBV6-2/TRBV6-3; d_gene: .; abundance: many; CDR3nt: TGTGCCAGCAGTTACGGGACTGTGGAGACCCAGTACTTC; CDR3aa: CASSYGTVETQYF
j_gene: TRBJ2-1; v_gene: TRBV7-2; d_gene: TRBD2; abundance: .; CDR3nt: TGTGCCAGCAGCCCAAGCGGGAGGGGTGAGCAGTTCTTC; CDR3aa: CASSPSGRGEQFF
j_gene: TRBJ2-3; v_gene: TRBV3-1; d_gene: .; abundance: .; CDR3nt: TGTGCCAGCAGCCAAGATCTCGAACTCCTCCACACAGATACGCAGTATTTT; CDR3aa: CASSQDLELLHTDTQYF
j_gene: TRBJ1-5; v_gene: TRBV9; d_gene: .; abundance: many; CDR3nt: TGTGCCAGCAGCGTTAGCGAGCGGAGGGATAGCAATCAGCCCCAGCATTTT; CDR3aa: CASSVSERRDSNQPQHF
j_gene: TRBJ2-5; v_gene: TRBV6-1; d_gene: .; abundance: .; CDR3nt: TGTGCCAGCGGGGGGAAGGACAGAGAGACCCAGTACTTC; CDR3aa: CASGGKDRETQYF
j_gene: TRBJ1-2; v_gene: TRBV7-9; d_gene: .; abundance: many; CDR3nt: TGTGCCAGCAGCTTAGGTATCGGGAATGAAGTCGATGGCTACACCTTC; CDR3aa: CASSLGIGNEVDGYTF
j_gene: TRBJ2-3; v_gene: TRBV29-1; d_gene: TRBD1; abundance: .; CDR3nt: TGCAGCGTCTCAGGGGGCTTAACAGATACGCAGTATTTT; CDR3aa: CSVSGGLTDTQYF
j_gene: TRBJ1-2; v_gene: TRBV19; d_gene: .; abundance: many; CDR3nt: TGTGCCAGTAGTTTCGGGGACCGGCGGGGCTACACCTTC; CDR3aa: CASSFGDRRGYTF
j_gene: TRBJ2-5; v_gene: TRBV20-1; d_gene: TRBD1; abundance: many; CDR3nt: TGCAGTGCTGCGACAGGGACCCAAGAGACCCAGTACTTC; CDR3aa: CSAATGTQETQYF
j_gene: TRBJ2-1; v_gene: TRBV4-1; d_gene: TRBD2; abundance: many; CDR3nt: TGCGCCAGCAGCCAACACGGGACTAACTTAAATGAGCAGTTCTTC; CDR3aa: CASSQHGTNLNEQFF
j_gene: TRBJ1-1; v_gene: TRBV7-8; d_gene: .; abundance: many; CDR3nt: TGTGCCAGCACCTCCTTGGGGGGGGCGGACACTGAAGCTTTCTTT; CDR3aa: CASTSLGGADTEAFF
j_gene: TRBJ1-4; v_gene: TRBV23-1; d_gene: .; abundance: many; CDR3nt: TGCGCCAGCAGTCAATTCCAAAGAAGGTCCAGGGTTAATGAAAAACTGTTTTTT; CDR3aa: CASSQFQRRSRVNEKLFF
j_gene: TRBJ2-3; v_gene: TRBV15; d_gene: TRBD1; abundance: .; CDR3nt: TGTGCCACCGGCTGGCAGGGGGCTACAGATACGCAGTATTTT; CDR3aa: CATGWQGATDTQYF
j_gene: TRBJ1-4; v_gene: TRBV5-1; d_gene: .; abundance: few; CDR3nt: TGCGCCAGCAGCTTGGGTACAGGGAATGTTGAAAAACTGTTTTTT; CDR3aa: CASSLGTGNVEKLFF
j_gene: TRBJ2-1; v_gene: TRBV28; d_gene: .; abundance: many; CDR3nt: TGTGCCAGCAGTTACGTTGGGGGCGGGAGCTCCTACAATGAGCAGTTCTTC; CDR3aa: CASSYVGGGSSYNEQFF
j_gene: TRBJ2-3; v_gene: TRBV6-2/TRBV6-3; d_gene: .; abundance: many; CDR3nt: TGTGCCAGCAGTTCCTGGGCAGATACGCAGTATTTT; CDR3aa: CASSSWADTQYF
j_gene: TRBJ2-1; v_gene: TRBV7-2; d_gene: .; abundance: many; CDR3nt: TGTGCCAGCAGCTTAGTCGTGGGGGCATACAATGAGCAGTTCTTC; CDR3aa: CASSLVVGAYNEQFF
j_gene: TRBJ2-1; v_gene: TRBV2; d_gene: TRBD2; abundance: many; CDR3nt: TGTGCCAGCAGTCAACCGGGACTACCCAATGAGCAGTTCTTC; CDR3aa: CASSQPGLPNEQFF